This TCR beta chain was sequenced in a study of T-cell memory formation after mild COVID-19. Deletions cut 0 bases from V and 2 bases from J, with 12 bases between. This CDR3 has 15 amino acids. The germline gives CDR1 SGDLS, CDR2 YYNGEE. MiXCR, applied by TCRdb to the 5' RACE reads, yields one record per CDR3 protein. The sample lists under 350,000 distinct CDR3 sequences, about 17% occurring once. This clonotype was seen a handful of times. Material: PBMCs or a T cell subset sorted from them (not recorded which). The V gene is TRBV9, the J gene TRBJ2-7, with D perhaps TRBD1 (6 bases). This sequence originates from a man younger than 30 who had mild COVID-19 (a few samples of this study predate the infection). Cell type and time point are not known. CDR3 loop: CASSVEGTRPYEQYF. The CDR3 DNA sequence: TGTGCCAGCAGCGTAGAGGGGACACGGCCCTACGAGCAGTACTTC. Full variable domain (outside the CDR3, taken from reference TRBV9 and TRBJ2-7): DSGVTQTPKHLITATGQRVTLRCSPRSGDLSVYWYQQSLDQGLQFLIQYYNGEERAKGNILERFSAQQFPDLHSELNLSSLELGDSALYFCASSVEGTRPYEQYFGPGTRLTVT.